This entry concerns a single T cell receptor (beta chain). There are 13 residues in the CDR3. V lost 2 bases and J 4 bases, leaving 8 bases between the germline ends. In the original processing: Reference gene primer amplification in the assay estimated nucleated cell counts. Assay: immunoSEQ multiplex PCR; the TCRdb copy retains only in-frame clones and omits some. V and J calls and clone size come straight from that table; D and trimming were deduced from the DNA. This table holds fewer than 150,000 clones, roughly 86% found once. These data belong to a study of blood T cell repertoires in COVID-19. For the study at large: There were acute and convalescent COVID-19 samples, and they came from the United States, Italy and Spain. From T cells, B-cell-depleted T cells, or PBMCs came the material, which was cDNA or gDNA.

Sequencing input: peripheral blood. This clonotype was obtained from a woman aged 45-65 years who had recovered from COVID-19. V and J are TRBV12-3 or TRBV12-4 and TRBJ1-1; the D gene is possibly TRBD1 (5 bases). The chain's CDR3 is CASSLQGLTEAFF. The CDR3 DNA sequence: TGTGCCAGCAGTTTACAGGGTCTCACTGAAGCTTTCTTT.